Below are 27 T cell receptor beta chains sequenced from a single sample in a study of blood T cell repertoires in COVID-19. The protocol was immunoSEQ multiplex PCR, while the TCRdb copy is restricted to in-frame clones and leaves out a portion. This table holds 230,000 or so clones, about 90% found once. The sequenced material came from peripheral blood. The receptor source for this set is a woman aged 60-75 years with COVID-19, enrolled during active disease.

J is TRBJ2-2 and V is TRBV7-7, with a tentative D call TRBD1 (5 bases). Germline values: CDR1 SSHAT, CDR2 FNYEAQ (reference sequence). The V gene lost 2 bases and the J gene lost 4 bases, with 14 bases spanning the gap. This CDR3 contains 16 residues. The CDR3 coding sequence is TGTGCCAGCAGCTTAATCCCAGGGTCGGTCACCGGGGAGCTGTTTTTT. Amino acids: CASSLIPGSVTGELFF.

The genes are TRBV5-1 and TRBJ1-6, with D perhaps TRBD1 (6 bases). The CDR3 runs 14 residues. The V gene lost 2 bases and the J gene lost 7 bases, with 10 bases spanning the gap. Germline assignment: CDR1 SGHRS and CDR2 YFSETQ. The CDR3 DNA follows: TGCGCCAGCAGCTTACAGGGACGAAATTCACCCCTCCACTTT. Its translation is CASSLQGRNSPLHF.

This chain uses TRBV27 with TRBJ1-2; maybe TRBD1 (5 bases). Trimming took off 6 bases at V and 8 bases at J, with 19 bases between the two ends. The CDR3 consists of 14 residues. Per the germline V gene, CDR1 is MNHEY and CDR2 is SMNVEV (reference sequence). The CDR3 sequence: CASRETGGILGYTF. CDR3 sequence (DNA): TGTGCCAGCAGGGAGACCGGGGGTATATTAGGCTACACCTTC.

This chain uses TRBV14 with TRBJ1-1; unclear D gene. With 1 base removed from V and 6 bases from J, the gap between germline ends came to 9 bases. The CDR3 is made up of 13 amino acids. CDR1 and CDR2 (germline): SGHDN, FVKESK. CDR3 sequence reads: CASSQGLGAEAFF. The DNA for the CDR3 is TGTGCCAGCAGCCAAGGACTTGGAGCTGAAGCTTTCTTT.

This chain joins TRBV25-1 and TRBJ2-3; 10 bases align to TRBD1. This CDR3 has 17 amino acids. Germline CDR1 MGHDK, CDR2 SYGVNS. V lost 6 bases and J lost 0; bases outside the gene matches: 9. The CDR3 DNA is TGTGCCAGCAGCAGACAGGGGGCGATGACTAGCACAGATACGCAGTATTTT. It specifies CASSRQGAMTSTDTQYF.

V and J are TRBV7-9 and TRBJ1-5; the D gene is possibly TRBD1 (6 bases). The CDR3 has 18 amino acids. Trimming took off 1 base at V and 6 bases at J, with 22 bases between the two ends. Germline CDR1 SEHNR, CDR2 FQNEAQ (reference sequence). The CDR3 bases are TGTGCCAGCAGCTTAGGGACTCGCGGGGGGGGCGATACTCAGCCCCAGCATTTT. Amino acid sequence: CASSLGTRGGGDTQPQHF.

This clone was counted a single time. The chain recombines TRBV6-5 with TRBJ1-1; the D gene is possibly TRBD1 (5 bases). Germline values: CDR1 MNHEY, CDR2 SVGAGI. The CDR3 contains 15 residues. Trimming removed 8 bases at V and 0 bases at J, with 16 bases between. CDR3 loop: CASLLGRRMNTEAFF. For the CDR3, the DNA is TGTGCCAGCCTCCTGGGGCGGCGGATGAACACTGAAGCTTTCTTT.

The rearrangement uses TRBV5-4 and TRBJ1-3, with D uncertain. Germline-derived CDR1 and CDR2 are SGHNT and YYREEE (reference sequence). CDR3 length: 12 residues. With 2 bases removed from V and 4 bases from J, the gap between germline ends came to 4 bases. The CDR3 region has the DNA TGTGCCAGCAGCTTCAGGGGAAACACCATATATTTT. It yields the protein CASSFRGNTIYF.

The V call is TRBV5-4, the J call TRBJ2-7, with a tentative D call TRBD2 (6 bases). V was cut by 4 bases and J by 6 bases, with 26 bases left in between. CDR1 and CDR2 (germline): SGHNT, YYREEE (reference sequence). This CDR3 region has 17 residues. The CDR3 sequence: CASSPATGGRLVVEQYF. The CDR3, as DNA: TGTGCCAGCAGCCCCGCAACCGGGGGACGGCTTGTAGTCGAGCAGTACTTC.

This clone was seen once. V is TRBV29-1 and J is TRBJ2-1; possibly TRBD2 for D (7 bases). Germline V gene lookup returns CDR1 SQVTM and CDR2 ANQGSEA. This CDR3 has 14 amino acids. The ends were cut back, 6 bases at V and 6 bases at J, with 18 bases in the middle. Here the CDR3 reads CSVGGDPPRNEQFF. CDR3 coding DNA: TGCAGCGTAGGGGGGGATCCTCCTCGCAATGAGCAGTTCTTC.

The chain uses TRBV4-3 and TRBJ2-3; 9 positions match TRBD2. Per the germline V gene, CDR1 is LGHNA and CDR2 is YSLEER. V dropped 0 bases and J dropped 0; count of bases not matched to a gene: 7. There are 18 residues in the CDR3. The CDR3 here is CASSQDLALAGSTDTQYF. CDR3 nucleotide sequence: TGCGCCAGCAGCCAAGATCTTGCACTAGCGGGTAGCACAGATACGCAGTATTTT.

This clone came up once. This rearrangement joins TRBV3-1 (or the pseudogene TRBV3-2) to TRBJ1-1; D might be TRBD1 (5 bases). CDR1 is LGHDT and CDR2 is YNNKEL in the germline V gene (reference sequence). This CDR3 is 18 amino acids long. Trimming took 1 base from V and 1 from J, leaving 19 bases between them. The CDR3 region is CASSQVRGLKVKNTEAFF. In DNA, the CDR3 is TGTGCCAGCAGCCAAGTAAGGGGATTAAAAGTTAAGAACACTGAAGCTTTCTTT.

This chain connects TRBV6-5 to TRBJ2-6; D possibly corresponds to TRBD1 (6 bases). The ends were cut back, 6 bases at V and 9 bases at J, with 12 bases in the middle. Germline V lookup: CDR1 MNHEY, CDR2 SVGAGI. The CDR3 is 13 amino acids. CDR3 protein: CASRPGVVNVLTF. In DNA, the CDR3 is TGTGCCAGCAGGCCAGGGGTAGTCAACGTCCTGACTTTC.

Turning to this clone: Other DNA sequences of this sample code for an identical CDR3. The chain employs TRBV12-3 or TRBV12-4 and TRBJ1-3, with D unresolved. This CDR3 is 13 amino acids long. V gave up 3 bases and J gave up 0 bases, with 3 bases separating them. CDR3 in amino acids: CASSFSSGNTIYF. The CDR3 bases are TGTGCCAGCAGTTTCTCCTCTGGAAACACCATATATTTT.

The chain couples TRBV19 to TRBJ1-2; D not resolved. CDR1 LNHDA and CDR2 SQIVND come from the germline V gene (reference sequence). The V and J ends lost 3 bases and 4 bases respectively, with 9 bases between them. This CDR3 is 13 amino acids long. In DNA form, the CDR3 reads TGTGCCAGTAGTATTGGGGAGATCTATGGCTACACCTTC. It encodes CASSIGEIYGYTF.

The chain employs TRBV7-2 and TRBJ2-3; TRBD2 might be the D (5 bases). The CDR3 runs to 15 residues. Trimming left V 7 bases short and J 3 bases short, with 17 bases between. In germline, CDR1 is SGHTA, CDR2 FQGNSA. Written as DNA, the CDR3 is TGTGCCAGCAACCGGGCTAGCATAGGAACAGATACGCAGTATTTT. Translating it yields CASNRASIGTDTQYF.

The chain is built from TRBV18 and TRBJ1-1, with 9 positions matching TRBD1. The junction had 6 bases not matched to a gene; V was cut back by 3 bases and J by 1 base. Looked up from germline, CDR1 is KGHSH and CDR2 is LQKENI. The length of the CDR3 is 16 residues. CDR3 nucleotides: TGTGCCAGCTCACCTAGGACAGGGGAGGCGAACACTGAAGCTTTCTTT. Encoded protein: CASSPRTGEANTEAFF.

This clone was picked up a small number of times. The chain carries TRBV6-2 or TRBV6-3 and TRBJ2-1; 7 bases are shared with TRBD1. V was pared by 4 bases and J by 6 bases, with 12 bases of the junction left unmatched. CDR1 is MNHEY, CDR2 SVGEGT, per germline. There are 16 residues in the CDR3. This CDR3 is CASSFPTGSFSNEQFF. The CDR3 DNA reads TGTGCCAGCAGTTTCCCGACAGGGTCTTTCTCCAATGAGCAGTTCTTC.

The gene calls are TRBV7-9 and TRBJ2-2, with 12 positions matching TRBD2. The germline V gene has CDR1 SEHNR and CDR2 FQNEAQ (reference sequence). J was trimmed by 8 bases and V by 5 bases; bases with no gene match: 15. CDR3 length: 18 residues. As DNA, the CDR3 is TGTGCCAGCAGCGCCGCTGCCGGGACTAGCGGGTCCTTAGGGGAGCTGTTTTTT. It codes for CASSAAAGTSGSLGELFF.

The CDR3 spells CAPGGERTYNEQFF. The CDR3 bases are TGTGCCCCAGGGGGCGAGAGGACTTACAATGAGCAGTTCTTC. V is TRBV19 and J is TRBJ2-1; 8 bases match TRBD1. The CDR3 spans 14 residues. V was pared by 11 bases and J by 4 bases, with 10 bases of the junction left unmatched. CDR1 and CDR2 (germline): LNHDA, SQIVND (reference sequence). The full variable domain, completed using reference TRBV19 and TRBJ2-1, is DGGITQSPKYLFRKEGQNVTLSCEQNLNHDAMYWYRQDPGQGLRLIYYSQIVNDFQKGDIAEGYSVSREKKESFPLTVTSAQKNPTAFYLCAPGGERTYNEQFFGPGTRLTVL.

CDR3 protein: CASSIDLARYEQYF. CDR3 nucleotides: TGTGCCAGTAGTATAGATCTGGCCCGCTACGAGCAGTACTTC. The rearrangement joins TRBV19 to TRBJ2-7; unclear D gene. V was shortened by 0 bases and J by 3 bases, with 9 bases between the two germline ends. The CDR3 is 14 amino acids. CDR1 is LNHDA, CDR2 SQIVND, per germline (reference sequence).

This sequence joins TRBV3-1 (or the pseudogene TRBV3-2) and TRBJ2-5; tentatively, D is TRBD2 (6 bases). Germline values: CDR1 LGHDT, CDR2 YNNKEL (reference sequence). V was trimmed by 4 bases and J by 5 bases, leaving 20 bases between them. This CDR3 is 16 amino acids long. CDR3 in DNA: TGTGCCAGCAGCCCCTCAGCGGGTACCGTTGGGGAGACCCAGTACTTC. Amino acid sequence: CASSPSAGTVGETQYF.

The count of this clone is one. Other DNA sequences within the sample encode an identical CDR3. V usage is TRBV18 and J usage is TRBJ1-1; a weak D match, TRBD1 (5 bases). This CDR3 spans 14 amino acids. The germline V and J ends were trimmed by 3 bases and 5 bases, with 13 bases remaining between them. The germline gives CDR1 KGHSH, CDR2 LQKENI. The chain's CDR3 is CASSPSGGGTEAFF. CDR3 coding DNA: TGTGCCAGCTCACCTTCTGGGGGGGGGACTGAAGCTTTCTTT.

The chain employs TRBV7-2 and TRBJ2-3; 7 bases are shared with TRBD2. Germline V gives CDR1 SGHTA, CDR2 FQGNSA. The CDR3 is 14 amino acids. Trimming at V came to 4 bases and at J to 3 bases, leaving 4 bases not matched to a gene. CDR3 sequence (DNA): TGTGCCAGCAGCTCCTCCGGGGGGACAGATACGCAGTATTTT. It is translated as CASSSSGGTDTQYF.

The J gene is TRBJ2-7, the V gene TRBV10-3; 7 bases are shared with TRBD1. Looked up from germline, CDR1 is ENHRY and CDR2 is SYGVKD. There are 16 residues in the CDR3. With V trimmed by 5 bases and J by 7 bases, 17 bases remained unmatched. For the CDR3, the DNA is TGTGCCATCAGTCTCCTCCGAGACAGGGAACGTGGGGAGCAGTACTTC. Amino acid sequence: CAISLLRDRERGEQYF.

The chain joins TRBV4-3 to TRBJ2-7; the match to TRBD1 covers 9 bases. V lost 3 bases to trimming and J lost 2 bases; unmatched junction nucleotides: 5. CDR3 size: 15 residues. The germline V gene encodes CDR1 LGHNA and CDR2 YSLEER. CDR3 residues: CASSHRQGVAYEQYF. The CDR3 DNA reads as TGCGCCAGCAGCCACCGACAGGGGGTTGCCTACGAGCAGTACTTC.

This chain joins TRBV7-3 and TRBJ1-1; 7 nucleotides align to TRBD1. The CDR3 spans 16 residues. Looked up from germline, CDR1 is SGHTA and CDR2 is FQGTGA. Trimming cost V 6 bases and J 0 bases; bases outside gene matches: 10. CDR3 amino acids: CASSPQPGQLNTEAFF. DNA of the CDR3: TGTGCCAGCAGTCCTCAACCGGGACAGTTGAACACTGAAGCTTTCTTT.